The present TCR beta chain was sequenced within a study of CD8+CD57+ T cells in acquired aplastic anemia. Sequenced patients had shown CD8+CD57+ cell expansion by flow cytometry. Profiling of TCR beta VDJ combinations and CDR3 sequences used genomic DNA as template. MiXCR, run by TCRdb on the reads, gives a single entry per CDR3 protein. In the table there are approximately 98,000 distinct CDR3 sequences, about 63% of which are singletons. Trimming took 1 base from V and 6 from J; bases not matched to a gene: 7. CDR3 length: 16 amino acids. CDR1 LNHNV and CDR2 YYDKDF come from the germline V gene (reference sequence).

The sequencing input was sorted CD4+, CD8+, or CD8+CD57+ T cells (not recorded which) from PBMCs. The gene calls are TRBV15 and TRBJ2-4, with 9 positions matching TRBD1. This sequence originates from a human donor with aplastic anemia. CDR3 nucleotides: TGTGCCACCAGCAGAGGATCCGGGACAGGGCTAAACATTCAGTACTTC. Protein sequence: CATSRGSGTGLNIQYF.